A selection of T cell receptor beta chains follows, all from one sample in a study of technical replicates of blood from four donors. Measured with immunoSEQ multiplex PCR; TCRdb has only the in-frame clones, and not every one. The repertoire consists of 74,000 or so clones, with just over 90% occurring once and the leading ten covering roughly 0.3%. The sequencing input was T cells isolated from PBMCs. These receptors all stem from a human donor in good health. Both conserved end residues are part of each CDR3. The D gene is left open where the match is weak. Clone size is stated in some rows and not others, as once, few, many or a class when expanded.

CDR3nt,CDR3aa,abundance,v_gene,j_gene,len,d_gene
TGTGCCAGCAGCCCCATGCTGGCGGGAGGAGGAGATACGCAGTATTTT,CASSPMLAGGGDTQYF,-,TRBV11-2,TRBJ2-3,16,TRBD2
TGTGCCAGCAGCTTAGATAGGTGGGGACAGGGCCAGCCCCAGCATTTT,CASSLDRWGQGQPQHF,-,TRBV7-8,TRBJ1-5,16,TRBD1
TGTGCCAGCAACCTAGGGGAGCTAGCGGGGGGGCCTCAGATAGATACGCAGTATTTT,CASNLGELAGGPQIDTQYF,-,TRBV9,TRBJ2-3,19,TRBD2
TGTGCCAGCAGCGTAGAGGGGTTTGGAAACACCATATATTTT,CASSVEGFGNTIYF,-,TRBV9,TRBJ1-3,14,-
TGCGCCAGCAGCCCTCGGGGGAGCCCTGAAGCTTTCTTT,CASSPRGSPEAFF,-,TRBV4-1,TRBJ1-1,13,-
TGTGCCAGCAGCGTACGGGGGACGAGCTACGAGCAGTACTTC,CASSVRGTSYEQYF,-,TRBV9,TRBJ2-7,14,-
TGTGCCAGCACCCGACTAGCGGGGGGCCCCCACACAGATACGCAGTATTTT,CASTRLAGGPHTDTQYF,-,TRBV21-1,TRBJ2-3,17,-
TGCGCCAGCAGCCAGATGGGCACTTCGAACACCGGGGAGCTGTTTTTT,CASSQMGTSNTGELFF,-,TRBV5-1,TRBJ2-2,16,-
TGCGCCAGCAGCCGGACTCCCGCCGATACTGATACGCAGTATTTT,CASSRTPADTDTQYF,-,TRBV5-1,TRBJ2-3,15,-
TGTGCCACCTCGCTGACAGCGGGAGGGTACGAGCAGTACTTC,CATSLTAGGYEQYF,-,TRBV27,TRBJ2-7,14,TRBD2
TGTGCCAGCAGGGAACCAGGGGGAAGGCACCCAGATACGCAGTATTTT,CASREPGGRHPDTQYF,-,TRBV6-1,TRBJ2-3,16,TRBD1
TGTGCCAGCAGTGAATTGGGGGGACAGGGAAAACTTTCCCTCCACTTT,CASSELGGQGKLSLHF,-,TRBV25-1,TRBJ1-6,16,TRBD1
TGTGCCCCCGAGGGGGAGACAGCTTCCGCGGACACTGAAGCTTTCTTT,CAPEGETASADTEAFF,-,TRBV30,TRBJ1-1,16,-
TGTGCCAGCAGCTTACTAGTGAATGAGCAGTTCTTC,CASSLLVNEQFF,-,TRBV7-9,TRBJ2-1,12,-
TGCAGCGTTGACTGGACAGGCCCCTACGAGCAGTACTTC,CSVDWTGPYEQYF,-,TRBV29-1,TRBJ2-7,13,TRBD1
TGTGCCAGCACTCCTAGCCAGAGCCCCGGGGAGCTGTTTTTT,CASTPSQSPGELFF,-,TRBV28,TRBJ2-2,14,-
TGCAGCGTCGAGGGGGGACAGGGCTACGAGCAGTACTTC,CSVEGGQGYEQYF,-,TRBV29-1,TRBJ2-7,13,TRBD1
TGTGCCAGCAGCCCAAGGACAGGGGGTACTGAAGCTTTCTTT,CASSPRTGGTEAFF,once,TRBV5-4,TRBJ1-1,14,TRBD1
TGTGCCAGCAGCCAACTAGCGGGGGACACCGGGGAGCTGTTTTTT,CASSQLAGDTGELFF,-,TRBV5-4,TRBJ2-2,15,TRBD2
TGTGCCTGGATCAGGGATCCGCGGGAGCAGTTCTTC,CAWIRDPREQFF,-,TRBV30,TRBJ2-1,12,-
TGTGCCAGTAGGGAGGGCCTCAATCAGCCCCAGCATTTT,CASREGLNQPQHF,-,TRBV19,TRBJ1-5,13,-
TGTGCCACCAGCGTAAAAAGCGGGGGAATCACAGATACGCAGTATTTT,CATSVKSGGITDTQYF,-,TRBV15,TRBJ2-3,16,TRBD2
TGTGCCAGCATTCTCAGGGGCTTGGACACTGAAGCTTTCTTT,CASILRGLDTEAFF,-,TRBV5-6,TRBJ1-1,14,-
TGTGCCAGCAGCTGGGGGGCGCTAGCGGGATCCAACGAGCAGTACTTC,CASSWGALAGSNEQYF,-,TRBV5-4,TRBJ2-7,16,TRBD2
TGTGCCAGCAGCTTAGCTATAGGGGGCTATGGCTACACCTTC,CASSLAIGGYGYTF,-,TRBV7-9,TRBJ1-2,14,-
TGTGCCAGCAGTGAATACTGGGACAGTAATTCACCCCTCCACTTT,CASSEYWDSNSPLHF,-,TRBV25-1,TRBJ1-6,15,TRBD1
TGTGCCAGCAGCTTAGTGGGCCGCAACTCTGGAAACACCATATATTTT,CASSLVGRNSGNTIYF,-,TRBV7-2,TRBJ1-3,16,-
TGTGCCAGCAGCAACAATGATCAGCCCCAGCATTTT,CASSNNDQPQHF,-,TRBV5-6,TRBJ1-5,12,-
TGTGCCAGCAGTGAACCGGGACTTAGCAATCAGCCCCAGCATTTT,CASSEPGLSNQPQHF,-,TRBV6-1,TRBJ1-5,15,-
TGCAGCGTTGAGCCGGGAGCGGCGGAGACCCAGTACTTC,CSVEPGAAETQYF,-,TRBV29-1,TRBJ2-5,13,-
TGTGCCAGCAGCTCGAAGGACAGGCCGAACACTGAAGCTTTCTTT,CASSSKDRPNTEAFF,-,TRBV5-4,TRBJ1-1,15,TRBD1
TGTGCCAGCAGGGCCCGGGACAGGGATCGTGGCTACACCTTC,CASRARDRDRGYTF,-,TRBV6-1,TRBJ1-2,14,TRBD1
TGTGCCAGCAGCGACGCCCCTAGCGAGATTTACAATGAGCAGTTCTTC,CASSDAPSEIYNEQFF,-,TRBV7-2,TRBJ2-1,16,-
TGTGCCAGCAGTGAATGGAGCTATGGCTACACCTTC,CASSEWSYGYTF,-,TRBV2,TRBJ1-2,12,-
TGTGCCAGCGCCCATGGGGGGGGGAATCAGCCCCAGCATTTT,CASAHGGGNQPQHF,-,TRBV27,TRBJ1-5,14,-
TGTGCCAGCAGCCCCGTACCCGTCGGGGGCTACACCTTC,CASSPVPVGGYTF,-,TRBV14,TRBJ1-2,13,-
TGTGCCAGCAGCCCAGTTGGACAGGGCTACACTGAAGCTTTCTTT,CASSPVGQGYTEAFF,-,TRBV5-4,TRBJ1-1,15,TRBD1
TGTGCCAGCAGTTACCGGACAGGGGGCGGCGACGAGCAGTACTTC,CASSYRTGGGDEQYF,-,TRBV28,TRBJ2-7,15,TRBD1
TGTGCCAGGCTAACTAGGCCCGGGGAGCTGTTTTTT,CARLTRPGELFF,-,TRBV7-9,TRBJ2-2,12,-
TGCAGCGTTGAGGCAGGGTTTAGCACAGGGGAGCTGTTTTTT,CSVEAGFSTGELFF,-,TRBV29-1,TRBJ2-2,14,-
TGTGCCAGCAGCTGGGGGCAGGGGGCTCATGGGGCCAACGTCCTGACTTTC,CASSWGQGAHGANVLTF,-,TRBV28,TRBJ2-6,17,TRBD1
TGTGCCAGCTCACCCGACAACTCCTACGAGCAGTACTTC,CASSPDNSYEQYF,-,TRBV18,TRBJ2-7,13,-
TGTGCCAGCAGCGCCCCAGCGGTAAAAGAGACCCAGTACTTC,CASSAPAVKETQYF,once,TRBV7-6,TRBJ2-5,14,-
TGTGCCAGCAGTTTAACCCAGGGACTAGCGGGCGAGACCCAGTACTTC,CASSLTQGLAGETQYF,-,TRBV28,TRBJ2-5,16,TRBD2
TGCGCCAGCAGTGCGACTAGCGGGGTACAAGGTGAGCAGTTCTTC,CASSATSGVQGEQFF,-,TRBV10-1,TRBJ2-1,15,TRBD2
TGTGCCAGCAGCCCTGGTCCGGGAGAAGGGGCTTCCTACGAGCAGTACTTC,CASSPGPGEGASYEQYF,-,TRBV4-2,TRBJ2-7,17,-
TGTGCCAGCAGCTTCGGCCTAGCGGGAGGGCCAGCAGATACGCAGTATTTT,CASSFGLAGGPADTQYF,-,TRBV5-6,TRBJ2-3,17,TRBD2
TGTGCCATCAGTGACCAGGGGGCAACTAATGAAAAACTGTTTTTT,CAISDQGATNEKLFF,-,TRBV10-3,TRBJ1-4,15,TRBD1
TGTGCCAGCAGTTCGGGACAGGGCTACGAGCAGTACTTC,CASSSGQGYEQYF,-,TRBV27,TRBJ2-7,13,TRBD1
TGTGCCAGCAGTGACGGGACTAGTTCGTTCTTC,CASSDGTSSFF,-,TRBV6-4,TRBJ2-1,11,TRBD2
TGTGCCAGCAGCTTTGGATCGCTTCGGCAGGGGAATCAGCCCCAGCATTTT,CASSFGSLRQGNQPQHF,-,TRBV7-9,TRBJ1-5,17,-
TGTGCCAGCAGCTTGGCAGGTTACAATCAGCCCCAGCATTTT,CASSLAGYNQPQHF,-,TRBV7-2,TRBJ1-5,14,-
TGTGCCAGCAGAGTCGGGGGGACAGGGGGGAGCTATGGCTACACCTTC,CASRVGGTGGSYGYTF,-,TRBV2,TRBJ1-2,16,TRBD1